These 24 T cell receptor beta chains share one sample of origin, sequenced in a study of T cell repertoires in cytomegalovirus infection. TCRdb called the reads again in MiXCR, with one record for every CDR3 protein. There are roughly 920,000 distinct CDR3 sequences in the sample; 31% occur only once, and around an eighth lies in the top ten. The antigens of these receptors remain unknown. The sequences come from cultured CD8+ T cells from PBMCs, collected from culture after CMV antigen stimulation. These receptor sequences come from a human donor in good health (CMV status not recorded). Some clones in this sample may be carry-over from other donors' samples.

CDR3 sequence reads: CAISEWVRRQESSGNTIYF. The DNA of the CDR3 is TGTGCCATCAGTGAGTGGGTTAGGAGGCAGGAGAGCTCTGGAAACACCATATATTTT. The rearrangement uses TRBV10-3 and TRBJ1-3, with unresolved D. The germline V and J ends were trimmed by 1 base and 0 bases, with 19 bases remaining between them. CDR3 length: 19 residues. Germline CDR1 is ENHRY and CDR2 is SYGVKD.

The chain employs TRBV7-9 and TRBJ2-7; weak D call: TRBD2 (6 bases). Germline V CDR1 and CDR2: SEHNR, FQNEAQ (reference sequence). The CDR3 is 13 residues long. Trimming cost V 9 bases and J 2 bases, with 14 bases left between them. DNA of the CDR3: TGTGCCAGTTATTCGGGGGTTACCTACGAGCAGTACTTC. It yields the protein CASYSGVTYEQYF.

This clonotype has a handful of counts. DNA of the CDR3: TGTGCCAGCAGTTTATTCGCGACGGATTATAGCAATCAGCCCCAGCATTTT. Its protein product is CASSLFATDYSNQPQHF. This rearrangement joins TRBV27 to TRBJ1-5; no clear D. The CDR3 sequence is 17 residues long. CDR1 is MNHEY, CDR2 SMNVEV, per germline (reference sequence). V dropped 1 base and J dropped 0 bases, with 13 bases sitting between them.

CDR3 DNA: TGTGCCAGTATAGGTGAGGCTGGCGGCAATCAGCCCCAGCATTTT. Translated, it gives CASIGEAGGNQPQHF. V is TRBV19 and J is TRBJ1-5; D is uncertain. The CDR3 consists of 15 residues. V was shortened by 7 bases and J by 2 bases, with 15 bases between the two germline ends. Germline V lookup: CDR1 LNHDA, CDR2 SQIVND (reference sequence).

This clonotype was counted ten times or more. The genes are TRBV7-6 and TRBJ1-1; TRBD1 matches 7 bases. CDR1 and CDR2 (germline): SGHVS, FNYEAQ. Losses at the gene ends were 0 bases for V and 3 bases for J; bases not matched to a gene: 4. This CDR3 comprises 15 residues. CDR3 region: CASSLAGGGYTEAFF. The DNA of the CDR3 is TGTGCCAGCAGCTTAGCAGGGGGCGGTTACACTGAAGCTTTCTTT.

In its sample, this clonotype was seen many times. The rearrangement uses TRBV12-3 or TRBV12-4 and TRBJ2-3; no definite D call. CDR3 length: 14 amino acids. V dropped 1 base and J dropped 1 base, with 6 bases sitting between them. CDR3 protein: CASSLGRRTDTQYF. DNA for the CDR3: TGTGCCAGCAGTTTAGGGCGCCGCACAGATACGCAGTATTTT.

The chain uses TRBV20-1 and TRBJ1-4; D is undetermined. V lost 5 bases to trimming and J lost 3 bases, with 13 bases between them. Germline values: CDR1 DFQATT, CDR2 SNEGSKA (reference sequence). The CDR3 has 14 amino acids. CDR3 DNA: TGCAGTGCTCCAAGGGAGCCTTCTAATGAAAAACTGTTTTTT. This gives the protein CSAPREPSNEKLFF.

This sequence joins TRBV5-4 and TRBJ1-1; D perhaps matches TRBD1 (6 bases). The CDR3 runs 14 residues. The V end lost 4 bases, the J end lost 5 bases, and 15 bases lay between the germline ends. Germline-derived CDR1 and CDR2 are SGHNT and YYREEE (reference sequence). CDR3 loop: CASSIPGVETEAFF. For the CDR3, the DNA is TGTGCCAGCAGCATCCCAGGGGTGGAAACTGAAGCTTTCTTT.

The rearrangement joins TRBV10-2 to TRBJ2-7; TRBD1 agrees at 12 bases. Trimming took 6 bases from V and 5 from J; bases not matched to a gene: 5. The germline CDR1 and CDR2 sequences are WSHSY and SAAADI. The CDR3 runs 14 residues. CDR3 bases: TGCGCCAGCAGGCTGGGACAGGGGGCAGACGAGCAGTACTTC. Translated: CASRLGQGADEQYF.

Turning to this clonotype: Sequence at one end of the junction differs from germline and may be a read error. J is TRBJ2-2 and V is TRBV6-2 or TRBV6-3, with D possibly called TRBD1 or TRBD2 (5 bases each). This CDR3 is 12 amino acids long. CDR1 MNHEY and CDR2 SVGEGT come from the germline V gene. The CDR3 DNA sequence: TGTGCCGGCAGGACGGGGCCCGGGGAGCTGTTTTTT. Translating gives CAGRTGPGELFF.

The J gene is TRBJ1-2, the V gene TRBV7-3, with a weak D call TRBD1 (5 bases). CDR1 is SGHTA, CDR2 FQGTGA, per germline. The ends were cut back, 7 bases at V and 6 bases at J, with 12 bases in the middle. The CDR3 has 12 residues. The CDR3 DNA follows: TGTGCCAGCACCGACAGACCAAATGGCTACACCTTC. It codes for CASTDRPNGYTF.

This clonotype was observed a handful of times. The rearrangement uses TRBV12-5 and TRBJ2-3, with D maybe TRBD2 (7 bases). Germline loops: CDR1 LGHNT, CDR2 FRNRAP. CDR3 size: 12 residues. Trimming shortened V by 7 bases and J by 10 bases, and 15 bases separated the two germline ends. CDR3 bases: TGTGCTAGTGCCATTGGCGGGGGCTCGCAGTATTTT. This translates into CASAIGGGSQYF.

CDR3 sequence (DNA): TGTGCCAGTAGTATGGGTCCGGCCGGCAATCAGCCCCAGCATTTT. It codes for CASSMGPAGNQPQHF. The chain links TRBV19 to TRBJ1-5; D is ambiguous. V was clipped by 3 bases and J by 2 bases, with 11 bases between them. Germline V gene data show CDR1 as LNHDA and CDR2 as SQIVND (reference sequence). The CDR3 sequence is 15 residues long.

This clonotype came up many times. This chain links TRBV12-3 or TRBV12-4 with TRBJ1-1, with D possibly matching TRBD1 (5 bases). The CDR3 has 14 residues. V lost 5 bases and J lost 4, with 14 bases in between. The CDR3 here is CASSTTGSGTEAFF. CDR3 sequence (DNA): TGTGCCAGCAGTACCACAGGATCGGGCACTGAAGCTTTCTTT.

The V and J genes are TRBV7-9 and TRBJ2-2, with 10 bases that match TRBD1. From germline, CDR1 is SEHNR and CDR2 FQNEAQ (reference sequence). V lost 6 bases, J lost 8 bases, and 6 bases stayed unmatched. This CDR3 region has 14 residues. The CDR3 region is CASRRQGAIGELFF. DNA for the CDR3: TGTGCCAGCAGGCGACAGGGGGCAATTGGGGAGCTGTTTTTT.

As for this clonotype: This clone may be a read error of a much larger clone one base away. The CDR3 loop reads CASSIDPERFRANQPQHF. The CDR3 DNA reads TGTGCCAGTAGTATAGATCCGGAAAGGTTCAGGGCCAATCAGCCCCAGCATTTT. The chain employs TRBV19 and TRBJ1-5; D is perhaps TRBD1 (5 bases). The CDR3 extends over 18 amino acids. Germline CDR1 reads LNHDA; CDR2 reads SQIVND (reference sequence). Trimming shortened V by 0 bases and J by 3 bases, and 18 bases separated the two germline ends.

This clonotype was observed a handful of times. V and J are TRBV27 and TRBJ2-7; 9 nucleotides match TRBD2. Germline lookup yields CDR1 MNHEY and CDR2 SMNVEV (reference sequence). J lost 6 bases, V lost 3 bases, and 6 bases had no gene match. The CDR3 is 14 amino acids. The CDR3 is CASSFGGGAAEQYV. CDR3 coding DNA: TGTGCCAGCAGTTTCGGCGGGGGGGCCGCCGAGCAGTACGTC.

The chain employs TRBV5-5 and TRBJ2-6, with D perhaps TRBD1 (5 bases). Per the germline V gene, CDR1 is SGHKS and CDR2 is YYEKEE (reference sequence). V shed 0 bases and J shed 6 bases, with 16 bases lying between them. The CDR3 contains 17 residues. This CDR3 reads CASSLGQFLGSANVLTF. The CDR3 bases are TGTGCCAGCAGCTTGGGACAGTTCCTTGGTTCGGCCAACGTCCTGACTTTC.

The V and J genes are TRBV6-1 and TRBJ2-7; 9 bases map to TRBD1. Germline CDR1 reads MNHNS; CDR2 reads SASEGT. The CDR3 covers 15 residues. Losses at the gene ends were 6 bases for V and 5 bases for J; bases not matched to a gene: 11. CDR3 coding DNA: TGTGCCAGCAGAGACCCGGGACAGGGTATCCACGAGCAGTACGTC. The encoded protein is CASRDPGQGIHEQYV.

The table lists this clonotype with a count of one. The V and J genes are TRBV12-3 or TRBV12-4 and TRBJ2-4; 8 bases map to TRBD1. This CDR3 is built from 14 residues. V gave up 9 bases and J gave up 2 bases; unmatched junction bases: 6. This CDR3 reads CASCAGGTKNIQYF. The CDR3 DNA is TGTGCCAGTTGTGCAGGGGGCACCAAAAACATTCAGTACTTC.

The V gene is TRBV13, the J gene TRBJ2-2, with D perhaps being TRBD1 or TRBD2 (6 bases each). This CDR3 is 14 amino acids long. CDR1 and CDR2 (germline): PRHDT, FYEKMQ (reference sequence). The V gene lost 3 bases and the J gene lost 5 bases, with 10 bases spanning the gap. This CDR3 is CASSFWGATGELFF. The CDR3 nucleotides are TGTGCCAGCAGCTTTTGGGGGGCGACCGGGGAGCTGTTTTTT.

The chain has TRBV4-2 and TRBJ1-1; tentative D call: TRBD1 (5 bases). V lost 0 bases, J lost 4 bases, and 18 bases lay in between. Per germline, CDR1 LGHNA and CDR2 YNFKEQ. The CDR3 is 17 residues long. The DNA of the CDR3 is TGTGCCAGCAGCCAAGAAAGAAGGGGCTTGGCGGCCACTGAAGCTTTCTTT. It yields the protein CASSQERRGLAATEAFF.

This clonotype has more than one count but fewer than ten. V and J are TRBV6-5 and TRBJ2-3; D not certain. Germline V lookup: CDR1 MNHEY, CDR2 SVGAGI. The CDR3 loop spans 16 amino acids. V lost 4 bases to trimming and J lost 0 bases, with 14 bases between them. The CDR3 protein is CASSFLDITSTDTQYF. The CDR3 DNA reads TGTGCCAGCAGTTTTTTAGACATTACTAGCACAGATACGCAGTATTTT.

The rearrangement uses TRBV6-6 and TRBJ1-1; maybe TRBD1 (6 bases). V shed 2 bases and J shed 0 bases, with 10 bases lying between them. This CDR3 spans 15 amino acids. Germline V gene lookup returns CDR1 MNHNY and CDR2 SVGAGI (reference sequence). CDR3 DNA sequence: TGTGCCAGCAGTTACGGGGGGCGGCTGAACACTGAAGCTTTCTTT. It yields the protein CASSYGGRLNTEAFF.